These 9 T cell receptor beta chains were sequenced from one sample in a study of blood T cell repertoires in COVID-19 (dated by TCRdb to the early 2020s). To prepare the library, the immunoSEQ multiplex PCR assay was applied. The table was pulled from immuneACCESS by TCRdb, which kept in-frame rearrangements only. Such tables lose some clones; where checked, under half of the loss comes from unresolved V genes, and the rest has no known cause. Across this sample there are 120,000 to 150,000 clones, with approximately 80% seen only once. The ten biggest clones cover around 40% of the sample. The source material was peripheral blood. These receptors were taken from a human donor in a cohort sampled during active COVID-19.

V gene TRBV12-3 or TRBV12-4 combines with J gene TRBJ1-5; no clear D gene. CDR3 length: 13 residues. V was trimmed by 3 bases and J by 7 bases, leaving 10 bases between them. CDR3 DNA: TGTGCCAGCAGTTTTAGGGAGAAACAGCCCCAGCATTTT. Encoded protein: CASSFREKQPQHF.

The chain couples TRBV24-1 to TRBJ2-5; TRBD1 agrees at 7 bases. V shed 2 bases and J 2 bases; nucleotides not matched to a gene: 1. Germline V gene data show CDR1 as KGHDR and CDR2 as SFDVKD. The CDR3 is 14 amino acids. As DNA, the CDR3 is TGTGCCACCAGTGATTGGGGACAGCAAGAGACCCAGTACTTC. It translates to CATSDWGQQETQYF.

In nucleotides, the CDR3 is TGTGCCAGTAGTCGGACGATAACAGGCCAAGAGACCCAGTACTTC. It codes for CASSRTITGQETQYF. The V gene is TRBV19, the J gene TRBJ2-5; D possibly corresponds to TRBD1 (5 bases). Germline V gene data show CDR1 as LNHDA and CDR2 as SQIVND (reference sequence). V lost 5 bases to trimming and J lost 1 base, with 14 bases between them. This CDR3 contains 15 residues.

The genes are TRBV5-4 and TRBJ2-7; D is unresolved. CDR1 and CDR2 from the germline V gene are SGHNT and YYREEE (reference sequence). CDR3 size: 15 residues. V gave up 1 base and J gave up 0 bases, with 11 bases separating them. The CDR3, as DNA: TGTGCCAGCAGCTTGAAAAAAGCTAGCTCCTACGAGCAGTACTTC. Its translation is CASSLKKASSYEQYF.

The rearrangement joins TRBV28 to TRBJ1-1; D may be TRBD1 (6 bases). Deletions cut 9 bases from V and 3 bases from J, with 20 bases between. The CDR3 loop spans 15 amino acids. CDR1 and CDR2 (germline): MDHEN, SYDVKM. DNA for the CDR3: TGTGCCAGTCTGGGGGCCGGGACACTCCACACTGAAGCTTTCTTT. Encoded protein: CASLGAGTLHTEAFF.

This clone was found once. The genes are TRBV2 and TRBJ2-5; 7 bases line up with TRBD2. Germline values: CDR1 SNHLY, CDR2 FYNNEI. The CDR3 loop spans 13 amino acids. Unmatched junction bases numbered 6, after V lost 10 bases and J lost 1 base. DNA of the CDR3: TGTGCCATCGCGACTAGCTTCCAAGAGACCCAGTACTTC. As protein: CAIATSFQETQYF.

V is TRBV30 and J is TRBJ1-5, with 9 bases identical to TRBD1. V was clipped by 2 bases and J by 6 bases; unmatched bases: 26. CDR1 is GTSNPN, CDR2 SVGIG, per germline (reference sequence). This CDR3 is built from 21 residues. The CDR3 sequence is CAWSQTRSGTGLIGATQPQHF. The CDR3 nucleotides read TGTGCCTGGAGTCAAACCCGAAGCGGGACAGGGCTCATAGGGGCGACTCAGCCCCAGCATTTT.

V usage is TRBV19 and J usage is TRBJ2-5, with 7 bases fitting TRBD1. V was clipped by 4 bases and J by 4 bases; unmatched bases: 0. The CDR3 extends over 12 amino acids. Looked up from germline, CDR1 is LNHDA and CDR2 is SQIVND (reference sequence). CDR3 sequence reads: CASSTGGETQYF. The CDR3 coding sequence is TGTGCCAGTAGTACAGGGGGAGAGACCCAGTACTTC. Filled out from reference TRBV19 and TRBJ2-5, the complete variable domain reads DGGITQSPKYLFRKEGQNVTLSCEQNLNHDAMYWYRQDPGQGLRLIYYSQIVNDFQKGDIAEGYSVSREKKESFPLTVTSAQKNPTAFYLCASSTGGETQYFGPGTRLLVL.

The chain is built from TRBV6-5 and TRBJ1-2, with D tentatively TRBD1 (5 bases). Trimming cost V 7 bases and J 1 base, with 13 bases left between them. The CDR3 runs 14 residues. Germline V gives CDR1 MNHEY, CDR2 SVGAGI. CDR3 DNA: TGTGCCAGCACGAGGGGACTCCTTAACTATGGCTACACCTTC. This gives the protein CASTRGLLNYGYTF.